Listed below are T cell receptor beta chains from one sample, sequenced in a study of cytomegalovirus exposure and HLA in healthy donors. Sequenced by immunoSEQ multiplex PCR; TCRdb stores in-frame clones only, minus some. The sample includes roughly 120,000 clones, approximately 94% of them seen just once. Sequenced input: PBMCs. The receptors shown here come from a young woman in good health and CMV-seronegative. CDR3s include the opening cysteine and the closing phenylalanine or tryptophan. D genes are given only for firm matches. The listing skips clone size in some rows; elsewhere it reads once, few, many or a size class.

TRBJ2-5	.	TRBV15	TRBD1	TGTGCCACCAGCAGGGGAAGGGGGCCCGGAGAGACCCAGTACTTC	CATSRGRGPGETQYF
TRBJ2-5	.	TRBV12-5	.	TGTGCTAGTGGCAGCAACGGGGAGACCCAGTACTTC	CASGSNGETQYF
TRBJ2-5	.	TRBV6-1	TRBD2	TGTGCCAGCAGTGAACTAGCGGGGGGTCCCCAAGAGACCCAGTACTTC	CASSELAGGPQETQYF
TRBJ1-2	.	TRBV10-3	.	TGTGCCATCAGTGTAGGTACAGACGTCTATGGCTACACCTTC	CAISVGTDVYGYTF
TRBJ2-1	.	TRBV9	.	TGTGCCAGCAGCGTAGGGACAGCATTAGCAGATGAGCAGTTCTTC	CASSVGTALADEQFF
TRBJ1-2	.	TRBV7-2	.	TGTGCCAGCACCGAAGGGGGACGGATGTATGGCTACACCTTC	CASTEGGRMYGYTF
TRBJ2-2	.	TRBV2	.	TGTGCCAGCAGTGGGCGGGGCGGGGAGCTGTTTTTT	CASSGRGGELFF
TRBJ2-1	.	TRBV4-1	.	TGCGCCAGCAGCCAAAACCCTATAATTAGCTCCTACAATGAGCAGTTCTTC	CASSQNPIISSYNEQFF
TRBJ1-5	once	TRBV28	.	TGTGCCAGCAGCCCCGACAGGTACAATCAGCCCCAGCATTTT	CASSPDRYNQPQHF
TRBJ1-2	many	TRBV5-5	TRBD1	TGTGCCAGCAAAGCTTCCCTATCGTCGGGACAGGGTTTAGGTGCCTATGGCTACACCTTC	CASKASLSSGQGLGAYGYTF